The clone carrying this TCR beta chain was counted between two and nine times. Its specificity is not known. These data belong to a study of T cells in Graves' hyperthyroidism and ophthalmopathy. Whole-study findings and limits: Onset of ophthalmopathy came a median 6.5 months after the model predicted it.

TCR beta CDR3 region amplification was performed from RNA transcripts. HTBI primers were the set used in a first-round RT-PCR of the TCR CDR3. Each CDR3 protein gets one entry after TCRdb re-called the multiplex PCR reads with MiXCR. The table includes 600,000 to 750,000 distinct CDR3 sequences, 15% to 20% detected once. Germline assignment: CDR1 ENHRY and CDR2 SYGVKD. The CDR3 extends over 15 amino acids. The V end lost 0 bases, the J end lost 6 bases, and 12 bases lay between the germline ends. Sequenced material: blood. The rearrangement joins TRBV10-3 to TRBJ1-5, with D hard to call. The sequence came from a man between 45 and 60 years old with Graves' hyperthyroidism. DNA for the CDR3: TGTGCCATCAGTGAGTCTGGTGGGAACGGTCAGCCCCAGCATTTT. This encodes CAISESGGNGQPQHF.